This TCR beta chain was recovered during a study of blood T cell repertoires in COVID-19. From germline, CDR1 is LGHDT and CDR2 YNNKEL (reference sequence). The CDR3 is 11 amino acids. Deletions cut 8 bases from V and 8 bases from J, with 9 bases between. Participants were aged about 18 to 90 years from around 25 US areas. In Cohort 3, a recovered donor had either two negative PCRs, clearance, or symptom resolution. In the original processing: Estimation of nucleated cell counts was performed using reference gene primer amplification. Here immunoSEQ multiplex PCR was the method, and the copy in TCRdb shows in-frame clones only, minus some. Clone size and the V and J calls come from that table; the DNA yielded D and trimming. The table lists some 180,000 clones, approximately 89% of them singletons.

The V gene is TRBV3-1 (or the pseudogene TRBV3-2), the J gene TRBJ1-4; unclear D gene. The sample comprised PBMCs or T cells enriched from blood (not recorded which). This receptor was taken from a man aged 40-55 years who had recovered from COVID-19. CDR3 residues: CASFPGEKLFF. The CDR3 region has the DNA TGTGCCAGCTTCCCCGGGGAAAAACTGTTTTTT.